Listed here are 26 T cell receptor beta chains from one sample, sequenced in a study of blood T cell repertoires in COVID-19. Repertoires were generated with immunoSEQ multiplex PCR, while TCRdb's copy carries only in-frame clones and drops some. This sample carries 200,000 to 250,000 clones, roughly 89% of them seen once, and the ten largest clones take 5.5% to 6.5%. The specimen was peripheral blood. These receptors originate from a man aged 55 to 70 who had recovered from COVID-19.

The chain carries TRBV12-5 and TRBJ2-7; 10 nucleotides line up with TRBD2. J was trimmed by 4 bases and V by 5 bases; bases with no gene match: 11. This CDR3 has 16 residues. Germline assignment: CDR1 LGHNT and CDR2 FRNRAP. The CDR3 bases are TGTGCTAGTGGTCCTCCATGGACTAGCGGAGGGTACGAGCAGTACTTC. Translated: CASGPPWTSGGYEQYF.

The CDR3 DNA is TGTGCCAGCAGCGACCCTAAGGGAGTCGAGCAGTACTTC. Protein: CASSDPKGVEQYF. The gene calls are TRBV9 and TRBJ2-7, with D tentatively TRBD2 (5 bases). V lost 3 bases, J lost 6 bases, and 13 bases lay in between. Germline V lookup: CDR1 SGDLS, CDR2 YYNGEE. The CDR3 runs 13 residues.

The V gene is TRBV24-1, the J gene TRBJ2-3, with D possibly being TRBD2 (5 bases). The CDR3 has 14 amino acids. The V end lost 3 bases, the J end lost 6 bases, and 12 bases lay between the germline ends. CDR1 and CDR2 (germline): KGHDR, SFDVKD. CDR3 sequence: CATSDPGMRDTQYF. The CDR3 DNA reads as TGTGCCACCAGTGATCCCGGGATGAGGGATACGCAGTATTTT.

V usage is TRBV19 and J usage is TRBJ1-5; the D gene is possibly TRBD1 (6 bases). Germline assignment: CDR1 LNHDA and CDR2 SQIVND (reference sequence). The CDR3 extends over 15 amino acids. With 10 bases removed from V and 7 bases from J, the gap between germline ends came to 23 bases. The DNA for the CDR3 is TGTGCCACCCATCGGAAGGGGGGGTATGGGCAGCCCCAGCATTTT. Amino acid sequence: CATHRKGGYGQPQHF.

The chain couples TRBV6-5 to TRBJ1-2, with D possibly TRBD1 on 5 matching bases. V was clipped by 0 bases and J by 4 bases, with 9 bases between them. The CDR3 has 14 amino acids. CDR1 is MNHEY and CDR2 is SVGAGI in the germline V gene. In DNA, the CDR3 is TGTGCCAGCAGTTACTCGTTGGGGGGCTATGGCTACACCTTC. Translated: CASSYSLGGYGYTF.

The chain carries TRBV4-1 and TRBJ2-1; TRBD2 aligns across 12 bases. The germline V gene has CDR1 MGHRA and CDR2 YSYEKL. This CDR3 has 17 residues. Trimming took 1 base from V and 7 from J; bases not matched to a gene: 8. The CDR3 DNA reads as TGCGCCAGCAGCCAAGCCCCTAGCGGGGGGGCGGGGAATGAGCAGTTCTTC. Residues: CASSQAPSGGAGNEQFF.

V gene TRBV12-5 combines with J gene TRBJ1-1, with D uncertain. The CDR3 is 14 amino acids. Trimming removed 1 base from V and 1 base from J, with 7 bases in between. Per the germline V gene, CDR1 is LGHNT and CDR2 is FRNRAP. The CDR3 DNA reads TGTGCTAGTGGTTTGGGGCAAACGAACACTGAAGCTTTCTTT. It yields the protein CASGLGQTNTEAFF.

V and J are TRBV24-1 and TRBJ2-3; D gene ambiguous. CDR3 length: 15 amino acids. The germline gives CDR1 KGHDR, CDR2 SFDVKD. Deletions cut 4 bases from V and 0 bases from J, with 10 bases between. The chain's CDR3 is CATSDPSLSTDTQYF. The CDR3 DNA reads TGTGCCACCAGTGACCCCTCCCTTAGCACAGATACGCAGTATTTT.

The chain has TRBV19 and TRBJ1-5, with D possibly matching TRBD1 (5 bases). This CDR3 has 16 amino acids. V shed 5 bases and J shed 1 base, with 15 bases lying between them. Germline V CDR1 and CDR2: LNHDA, SQIVND (reference sequence). Here the CDR3 reads CASSPKGSGSNQPQHF. The CDR3 DNA sequence: TGTGCCAGTAGTCCCAAAGGGTCAGGGAGCAATCAGCCCCAGCATTTT.

The chain employs TRBV5-1 and TRBJ2-2; 8 nucleotides line up with TRBD1. The CDR3 extends over 16 amino acids. CDR1 and CDR2 (germline): SGHRS, YFSETQ. After removal of 0 bases from V and 6 bases from J, the junction contained 7 bases not matched to a gene. The CDR3 DNA sequence: TGCGCCAGCAGCTTGGAGGACAGGGTGATCGCCGGGGAGCTGTTTTTT. This codes for CASSLEDRVIAGELFF. The full variable domain, with the rest looked up from reference TRBV5-1 and TRBJ2-2, is KAGVTQTPRYLIKTRGQQVTLSCSPISGHRSVSWYQQTPGQGLQFLFEYFSETQRNKGNFPGRFSGRQFSNSRSEMNVSTLELGDSALYLCASSLEDRVIAGELFFGEGSRLTVL.

The J gene is TRBJ2-2, the V gene TRBV5-4; D perhaps matches TRBD1 (5 bases). The CDR3 extends over 12 amino acids. Germline lookup yields CDR1 SGHNT and CDR2 YYREEE (reference sequence). V shed 4 bases and J shed 7 bases, with 8 bases lying between them. The CDR3 DNA is TGTGCCAGCAGCACAGGACGCGGGGAGCTGTTTTTT. Protein: CASSTGRGELFF. The variable domain in full, completed from reference TRBV5-4 and TRBJ2-2, reads ETGVTQSPTHLIKTRGQQVTLRCSSQSGHNTVSWYQQALGQGPQFIFQYYREEENGRGNFPPRFSGLQFPNYSSELNVNALELDDSALYLCASSTGRGELFFGEGSRLTVL.

The chain is built from TRBV23-1 and TRBJ2-1; 8 nucleotides agree with TRBD1. TRBV23-1 is filed as an ORF, its function uncertain. The CDR3 has 13 amino acids. J lost 4 bases, V lost 10 bases, and 6 bases had no gene match. CDR3 DNA sequence: TGCGCCACCGCGGACAGGGAATACAATGAGCAGTTCTTC. Amino acid sequence: CATADREYNEQFF.

This clone was detected once. The chain carries TRBV15 and TRBJ1-3, with TRBD1 matching 8 bases. Trimming cost V 4 bases and J 1 base; bases outside gene matches: 12. The CDR3 consists of 18 residues. Germline values: CDR1 LNHNV, CDR2 YYDKDF (reference sequence). CDR3 in amino acids: CATSMARTGLKSGNTIYF. The CDR3 DNA reads TGTGCCACCAGCATGGCGAGGACAGGGTTAAAGTCTGGAAACACCATATATTTT.

The DNA for the CDR3 is TGTGCCAGCAGCCAACCACCCCCAGGGACAGGGCAGTACTTC. This translates into CASSQPPPGTGQYF. The chain uses TRBV3-1 (or the pseudogene TRBV3-2) and TRBJ2-7; 8 bases agree with TRBD1. V lost 2 bases and J lost 9; bases outside the gene matches: 9. The length of the CDR3 is 14 residues. Looked up from germline, CDR1 is LGHDT and CDR2 is YNNKEL (reference sequence).

J is TRBJ1-5 and V is TRBV6-1, with D maybe TRBD1 (6 bases). The CDR3 runs 12 residues. Germline-derived CDR1 and CDR2 are MNHNS and SASEGT. Trimming pared 2 bases from V and 7 bases from J, leaving 6 bases between. CDR3 region: CASSEQGQPQHF. CDR3 in DNA: TGTGCCAGCAGTGAACAGGGGCAGCCCCAGCATTTT.

This chain links TRBV15 with TRBJ2-1; D is possibly TRBD2 (7 bases). CDR1 is LNHNV, CDR2 YYDKDF, per germline (reference sequence). V shed 0 bases and J shed 1 base, with 13 bases lying between them. The CDR3 is 17 amino acids. The CDR3 sequence is CATSRDRGAGSYNEQFF. As DNA, the CDR3 is TGTGCCACCAGCAGAGATCGGGGGGCTGGGTCCTACAATGAGCAGTTCTTC. Using reference TRBV15 and TRBJ2-1 for the parts outside the CDR3, the full variable domain is DAMVIQNPRYQVTQFGKPVTLSCSQTLNHNVMYWYQQKSSQAPKLLFHYYDKDFNNEADTPDNFQSRRPNTSFCFLDIRSPGLGDTAMYLCATSRDRGAGSYNEQFFGPGTRLTVL.

The gene calls are TRBV2 and TRBJ2-5; tentative D call: TRBD2 (6 bases). Trimming took 5 bases from V and 5 from J, leaving 15 bases between them. In germline, CDR1 is SNHLY, CDR2 FYNNEI. The CDR3 is 14 residues long. The CDR3 spells CASSLAMVGETQYF. Here the CDR3 DNA reads TGTGCCAGCAGTCTAGCGATGGTTGGGGAGACCCAGTACTTC. The full variable domain, rest sourced from reference TRBV2 and TRBJ2-5, is EPEVTQTPSHQVTQMGQEVILRCVPISNHLYFYWYRQILGQKVEFLVSFYNNEISEKSEIFDDQFSVERPDGSNFTLKIRSTKLEDSAMYFCASSLAMVGETQYFGPGTRLLVL.

This chain uses TRBV5-1 with TRBJ2-3; D not resolved. Germline CDR1 and CDR2: SGHRS and YFSETQ. V was trimmed by 0 bases and J by 6 bases, leaving 17 bases between them. The CDR3 loop spans 16 amino acids. The CDR3 protein is CASSLGGSSSVDTQYF. In DNA, the CDR3 is TGCGCCAGCAGCTTGGGCGGCAGTAGTTCCGTGGATACGCAGTATTTT.

V and J are TRBV7-3 and TRBJ2-2, with D perhaps matching TRBD2 (5 bases). V was shortened by 5 bases and J by 5 bases, with 15 bases between the two germline ends. This CDR3 spans 15 amino acids. Germline-derived CDR1 and CDR2 are SGHTA and FQGTGA. CDR3 sequence: CASSPPSGGTGELFF. Written as DNA, the CDR3 is TGTGCCAGCAGCCCTCCTTCAGGAGGAACCGGGGAGCTGTTTTTT.

This chain links TRBV4-1 with TRBJ2-3, with TRBD2 identical over 10 bases. Germline-derived CDR1 and CDR2 are MGHRA and YSYEKL. Unmatched junction bases numbered 9, after V lost 0 bases and J lost 6 bases. The CDR3 length is 17 residues. The CDR3 DNA sequence: TGCGCCAGCAGCCAAGATCGCGAGCGGGGGGGAGCGGATACGCAGTATTTT. Translation gives CASSQDRERGGADTQYF.

CDR3: CSVGQGGYGYTF. The CDR3 DNA is TGCAGCGTGGGACAGGGGGGGTATGGCTACACCTTC. This chain joins TRBV29-1 and TRBJ1-2; 11 bases agree with TRBD1. The junction had 2 bases not matched to a gene; V was cut back by 6 bases and J by 5 bases. The germline V gene encodes CDR1 SQVTM and CDR2 ANQGSEA. This CDR3 region has 12 residues. The full variable domain, completed using reference TRBV29-1 and TRBJ1-2, is SAVISQKPSRDICQRGTSLTIQCQVDSQVTMMFWYRQQPGQSLTLIATANQGSEATYESGFVIDKFPISRPNLTFSTLTVSNMSPEDSSIYLCSVGQGGYGYTFGSGTRLTVV.

The V and J genes are TRBV19 and TRBJ1-5; D remains ambiguous. This CDR3 comprises 16 residues. V was trimmed by 3 bases and J by 1 base, leaving 13 bases between them. Germline V lookup: CDR1 LNHDA, CDR2 SQIVND (reference sequence). The CDR3 sequence: CASSIPPGGSNQPQHF. The CDR3 DNA reads as TGTGCCAGTAGTATTCCTCCGGGAGGGAGCAATCAGCCCCAGCATTTT.

The genes are TRBV30 and TRBJ2-2; TRBD1 might be the D (5 bases). CDR3 size: 15 residues. CDR1 and CDR2 from the germline V gene are GTSNPN and SVGIG (reference sequence). V lost 0 bases and J lost 2, with 10 bases in between. CDR3 bases: TGTGCCTGGAGTGTAAAGGGGATTAACACCGGGGAGCTGTTTTTT. This gives the protein CAWSVKGINTGELFF.

This chain uses TRBV5-1 with TRBJ2-5; D is possibly TRBD1 (5 bases). The CDR3 totals 14 residues. V lost 5 bases, J lost 2 bases, and 13 bases lay in between. Germline V gene sequence: CDR1 SGHRS, CDR2 YFSETQ. CDR3 sequence (DNA): TGCGCCAGCAGGGAAGGGCAGGGTCAAGAGACCCAGTACTTC. This codes for CASREGQGQETQYF.

The chain couples TRBV9 to TRBJ1-5, with TRBD1 identical over 10 bases. This CDR3 contains 14 residues. From germline, CDR1 is SGDLS and CDR2 YYNGEE. Trimming at V came to 3 bases and at J to 7 bases, leaving 4 bases not matched to a gene. DNA for the CDR3: TGTGCCAGCAGCGCGACAGGGGGCGGGCAGCCCCAGCATTTT. Amino acid sequence: CASSATGGGQPQHF.

The gene calls are TRBV7-8 and TRBJ2-3; 9 bases match TRBD2. The J segment lost 5 bases and the V segment lost 5 bases, leaving 14 bases of the junction unmatched. The CDR3 runs 17 residues. The germline V gene has CDR1 SGHVS and CDR2 FQNEAQ. The CDR3 nucleotides read TGTGCCAGCAGCCCCTGGGGGAGCGGGGGGCGGGGAGATACGCAGTATTTT. Protein sequence: CASSPWGSGGRGDTQYF.